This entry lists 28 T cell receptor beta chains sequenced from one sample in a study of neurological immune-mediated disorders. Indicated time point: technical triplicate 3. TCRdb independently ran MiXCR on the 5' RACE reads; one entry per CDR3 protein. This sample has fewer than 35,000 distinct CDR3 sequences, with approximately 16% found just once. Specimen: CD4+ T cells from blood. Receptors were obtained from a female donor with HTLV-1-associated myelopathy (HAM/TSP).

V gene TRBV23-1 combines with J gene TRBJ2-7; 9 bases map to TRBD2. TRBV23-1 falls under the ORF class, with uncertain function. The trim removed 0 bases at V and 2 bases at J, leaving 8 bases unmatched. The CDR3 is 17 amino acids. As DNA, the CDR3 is TGCGCCAGCAGTCAATCCGGCGGGAGGGGGACGCCCTACGAGCAGTACTTC. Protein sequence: CASSQSGGRGTPYEQYF.

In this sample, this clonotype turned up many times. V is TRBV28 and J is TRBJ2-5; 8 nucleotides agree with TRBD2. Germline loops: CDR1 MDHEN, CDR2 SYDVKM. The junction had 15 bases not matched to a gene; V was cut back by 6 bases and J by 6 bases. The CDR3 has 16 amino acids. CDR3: CASSKTQSGSWKTQYF. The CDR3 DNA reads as TGTGCCAGCAGCAAAACACAAAGCGGGAGCTGGAAGACCCAGTACTTC.

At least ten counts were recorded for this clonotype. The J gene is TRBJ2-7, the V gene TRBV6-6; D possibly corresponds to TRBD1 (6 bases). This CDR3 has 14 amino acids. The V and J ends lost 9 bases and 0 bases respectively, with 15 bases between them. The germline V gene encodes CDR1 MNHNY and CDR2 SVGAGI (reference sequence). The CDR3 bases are TGTGCCAGTTTGGGAGCGGACAGCTCCTACGAGCAGTACTTC. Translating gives CASLGADSSYEQYF.

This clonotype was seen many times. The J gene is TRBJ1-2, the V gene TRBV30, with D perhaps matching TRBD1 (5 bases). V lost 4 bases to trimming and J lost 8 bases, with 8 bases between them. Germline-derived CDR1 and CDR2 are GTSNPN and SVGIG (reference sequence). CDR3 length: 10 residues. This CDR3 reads CAWTGSGYTF. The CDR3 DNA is TGTGCCTGGACAGGGTCCGGCTACACCTTC.

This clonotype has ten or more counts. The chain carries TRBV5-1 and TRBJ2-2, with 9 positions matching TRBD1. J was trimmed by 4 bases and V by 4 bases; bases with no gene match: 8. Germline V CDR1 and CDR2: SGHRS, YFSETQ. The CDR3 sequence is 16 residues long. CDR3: CASSARDRGGTGELFF. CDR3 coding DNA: TGCGCCAGCAGCGCGAGAGACAGGGGGGGCACCGGGGAGCTGTTTTTT.

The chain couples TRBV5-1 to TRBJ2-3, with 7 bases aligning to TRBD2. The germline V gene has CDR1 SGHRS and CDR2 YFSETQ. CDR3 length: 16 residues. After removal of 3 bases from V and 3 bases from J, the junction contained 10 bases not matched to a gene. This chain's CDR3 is CASSSSWTRGTDTQYF. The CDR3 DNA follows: TGCGCCAGCAGCTCATCCTGGACTAGAGGTACAGATACGCAGTATTTT.

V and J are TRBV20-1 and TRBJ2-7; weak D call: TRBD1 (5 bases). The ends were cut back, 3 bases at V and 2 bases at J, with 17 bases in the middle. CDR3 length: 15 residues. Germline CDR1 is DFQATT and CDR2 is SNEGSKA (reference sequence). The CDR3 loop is CSASRAGSIAYEQYF. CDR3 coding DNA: TGCAGTGCTAGCAGAGCAGGGTCTATCGCCTACGAGCAGTACTTC.

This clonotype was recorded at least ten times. The CDR3 loop is CASSLPGQGKKYF. The CDR3 DNA reads TGTGCCAGCAGCTTGCCGGGACAGGGTAAGAAGTACTTC. The rearrangement links TRBV7-2 to TRBJ2-7; 9 nucleotides match TRBD1. Germline CDR1 is SGHTA and CDR2 is FQGNSA. Unmatched junction bases numbered 8, after V lost 3 bases and J lost 11 bases. CDR3 length: 13 amino acids.

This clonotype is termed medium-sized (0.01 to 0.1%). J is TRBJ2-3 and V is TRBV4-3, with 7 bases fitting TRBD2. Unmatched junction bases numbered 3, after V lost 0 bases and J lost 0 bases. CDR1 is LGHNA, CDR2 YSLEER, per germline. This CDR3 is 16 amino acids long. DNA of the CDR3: TGCGCCAGCAGCCAAGATTCCGGGGGGAGCACAGATACGCAGTATTTT. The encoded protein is CASSQDSGGSTDTQYF.

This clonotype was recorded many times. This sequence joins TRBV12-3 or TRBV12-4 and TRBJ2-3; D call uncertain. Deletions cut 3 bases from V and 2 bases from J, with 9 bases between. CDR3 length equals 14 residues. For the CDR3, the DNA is TGTGCCAGCAGTTTTGGGCAGAACACAGATACGCAGTATTTT. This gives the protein CASSFGQNTDTQYF.

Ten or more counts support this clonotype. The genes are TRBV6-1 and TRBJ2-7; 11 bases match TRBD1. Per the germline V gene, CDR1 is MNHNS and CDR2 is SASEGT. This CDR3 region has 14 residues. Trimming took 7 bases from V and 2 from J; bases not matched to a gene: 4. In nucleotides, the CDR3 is TGTGCCAGCACACCGGGACAGGGGGCCTACGAGCAGTACTTC. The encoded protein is CASTPGQGAYEQYF.

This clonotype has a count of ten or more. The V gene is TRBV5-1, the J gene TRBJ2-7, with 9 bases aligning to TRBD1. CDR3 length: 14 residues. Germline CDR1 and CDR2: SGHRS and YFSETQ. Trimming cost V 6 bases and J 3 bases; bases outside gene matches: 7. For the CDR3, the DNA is TGCGCCAGCAACCGACAGGGGGATGACTACGAGCAGTACTTC. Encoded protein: CASNRQGDDYEQYF.

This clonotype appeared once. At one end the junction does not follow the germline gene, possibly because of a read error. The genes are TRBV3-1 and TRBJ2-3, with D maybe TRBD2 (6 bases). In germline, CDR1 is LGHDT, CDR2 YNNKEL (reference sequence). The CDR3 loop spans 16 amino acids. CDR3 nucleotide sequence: TGTGCCAGTAGCCCCTCTGGGGGGAGTTGGTCGGATACGCAGTATTTT. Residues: CASSPSGGSWSDTQYF.

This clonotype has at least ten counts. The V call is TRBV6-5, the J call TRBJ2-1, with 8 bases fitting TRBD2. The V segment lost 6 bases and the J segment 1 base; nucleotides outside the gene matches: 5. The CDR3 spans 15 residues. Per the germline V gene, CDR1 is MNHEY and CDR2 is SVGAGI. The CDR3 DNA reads TGTGCCAGCAGCCGCGGGGGGATGTCCTACAATGAGCAGTTCTTC. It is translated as CASSRGGMSYNEQFF.

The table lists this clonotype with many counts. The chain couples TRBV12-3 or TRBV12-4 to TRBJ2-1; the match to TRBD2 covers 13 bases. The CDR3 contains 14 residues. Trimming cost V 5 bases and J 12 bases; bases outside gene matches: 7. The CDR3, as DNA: TGTGCCAGCAGTAAAGGACTAGCGGGAGTGGGGCAGTTCTTC. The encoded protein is CASSKGLAGVGQFF.

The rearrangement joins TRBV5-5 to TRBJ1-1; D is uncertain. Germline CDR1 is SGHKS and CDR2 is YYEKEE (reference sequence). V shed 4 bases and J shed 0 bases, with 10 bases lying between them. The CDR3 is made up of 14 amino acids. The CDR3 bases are TGTGCCAGCAGCCTGAATTCAATGAACACTGAAGCTTTCTTT. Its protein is CASSLNSMNTEAFF.

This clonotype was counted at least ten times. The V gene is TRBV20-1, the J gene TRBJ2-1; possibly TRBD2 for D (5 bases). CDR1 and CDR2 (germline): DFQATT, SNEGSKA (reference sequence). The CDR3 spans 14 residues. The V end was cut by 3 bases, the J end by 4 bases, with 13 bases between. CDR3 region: CSASDYLRYNEQFF. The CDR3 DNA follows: TGCAGTGCTAGCGACTACCTGAGGTACAATGAGCAGTTCTTC.

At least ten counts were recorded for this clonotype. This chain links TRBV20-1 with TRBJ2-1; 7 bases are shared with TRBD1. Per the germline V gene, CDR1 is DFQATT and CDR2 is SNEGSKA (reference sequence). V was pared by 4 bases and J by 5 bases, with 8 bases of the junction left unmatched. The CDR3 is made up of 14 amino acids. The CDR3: CSATWTGPNNEQFF. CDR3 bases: TGCAGTGCTACTTGGACAGGACCGAACAATGAGCAGTTCTTC.

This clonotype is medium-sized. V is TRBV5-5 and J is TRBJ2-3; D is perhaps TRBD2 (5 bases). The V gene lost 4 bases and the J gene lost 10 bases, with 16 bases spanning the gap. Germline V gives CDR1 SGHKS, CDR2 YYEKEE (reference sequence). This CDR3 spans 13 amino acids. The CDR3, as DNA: TGTGCCAGCAGCGACCGACAAGGAGGTGCGCAGTATTTT. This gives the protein CASSDRQGGAQYF.

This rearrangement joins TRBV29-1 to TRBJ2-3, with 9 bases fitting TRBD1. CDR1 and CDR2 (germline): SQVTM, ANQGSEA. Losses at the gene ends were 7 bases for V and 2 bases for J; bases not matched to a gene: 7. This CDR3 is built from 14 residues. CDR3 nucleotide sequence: TGCAGCGACCTGGACAGGGGAGCCACAGATACGCAGTATTTT. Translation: CSDLDRGATDTQYF.

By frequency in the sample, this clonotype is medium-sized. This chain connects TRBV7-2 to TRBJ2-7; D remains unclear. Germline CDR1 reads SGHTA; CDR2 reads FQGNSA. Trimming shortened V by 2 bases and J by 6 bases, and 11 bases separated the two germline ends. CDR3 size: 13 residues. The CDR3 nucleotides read TGTGCCAGCAGCTTATTGGGTTTAGGCGAGCAGTACTTC. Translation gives CASSLLGLGEQYF.

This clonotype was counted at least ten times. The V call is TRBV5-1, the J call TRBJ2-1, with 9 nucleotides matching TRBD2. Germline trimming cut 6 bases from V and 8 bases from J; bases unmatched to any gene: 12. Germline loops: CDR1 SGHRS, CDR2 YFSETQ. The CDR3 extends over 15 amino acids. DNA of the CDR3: TGCGCCAGCAACCCCCGTAGCGGGAGACTCGATGAGCAGTTCTTC. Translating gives CASNPRSGRLDEQFF.

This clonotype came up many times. CDR3 DNA sequence: TGTGCCAGCACCCCGGGACGGAACACAGATACGCAGTATTTT. Amino acid sequence: CASTPGRNTDTQYF. J is TRBJ2-3 and V is TRBV12-3 or TRBV12-4; D tentatively fits TRBD1 or TRBD2 (5 bases each). V was pared by 7 bases and J by 2 bases, with 13 bases between. There are 14 residues in the CDR3.

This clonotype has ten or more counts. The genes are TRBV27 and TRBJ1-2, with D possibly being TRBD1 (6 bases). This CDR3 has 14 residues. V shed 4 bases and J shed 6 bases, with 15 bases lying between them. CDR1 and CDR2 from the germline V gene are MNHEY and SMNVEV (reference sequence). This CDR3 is CASSSLLRGDGYTF. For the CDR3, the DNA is TGTGCCAGCAGTTCCCTCCTGAGGGGGGATGGCTACACCTTC.

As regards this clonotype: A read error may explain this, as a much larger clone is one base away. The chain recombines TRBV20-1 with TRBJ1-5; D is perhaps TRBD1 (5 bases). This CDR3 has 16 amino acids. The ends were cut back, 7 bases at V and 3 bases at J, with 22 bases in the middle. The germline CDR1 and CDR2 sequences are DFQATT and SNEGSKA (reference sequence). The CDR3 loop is CSDREAGTPPNQPQHF. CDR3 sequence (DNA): TGCAGTGACCGCGAGGCGGGGACTCCCCCCAATCAGCCCCAGCATTTT.

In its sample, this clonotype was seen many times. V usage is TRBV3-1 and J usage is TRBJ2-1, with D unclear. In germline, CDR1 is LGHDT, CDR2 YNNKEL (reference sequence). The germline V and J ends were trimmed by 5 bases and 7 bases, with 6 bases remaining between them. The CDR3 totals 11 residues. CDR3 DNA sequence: TGTGCCAGCAGCTTCCAGAATGAGCAGTTCTTC. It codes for CASSFQNEQFF.

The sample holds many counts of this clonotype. The CDR3 loop is CAISEVGDEQYF. The DNA for the CDR3 is TGTGCCATCAGTGAGGTTGGGGACGAGCAGTACTTC. The genes are TRBV10-3 and TRBJ2-7; D is ambiguous. This CDR3 contains 12 residues. The V gene's germline CDR1 is ENHRY and CDR2 SYGVKD. V was pared by 2 bases and J by 5 bases, with 7 bases between.

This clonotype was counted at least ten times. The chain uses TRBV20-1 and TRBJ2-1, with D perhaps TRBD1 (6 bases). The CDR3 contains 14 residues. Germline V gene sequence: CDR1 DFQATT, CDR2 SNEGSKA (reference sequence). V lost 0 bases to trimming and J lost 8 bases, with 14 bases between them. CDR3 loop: CSARDTGMLYEQFF. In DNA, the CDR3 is TGCAGTGCTAGAGATACAGGGATGCTTTATGAGCAGTTCTTC.